The sample holds a few counts of the clone carrying this TCR beta chain. The V gene's germline CDR1 is MNHEY and CDR2 SVGAGI. V was cut by 6 bases and J by 4 bases, with 13 bases left in between. This CDR3 region has 14 residues. This entry belongs to a study of blood T cell repertoires in COVID-19. TCRdb's table, derived via immunoSEQ multiplex PCR, lists solely in-frame clones and lacks some. This table holds under 250,000 clones, around 82% found once. The sample consisted of PBMCs or T cells enriched from blood (not recorded which). The clonotype was recovered from a woman between 50 and 59 years old who had been exposed to COVID-19. The chain carries TRBV6-5 and TRBJ1-3; D unclear. CDR3: CASSLDGRGNTIYF. CDR3 coding DNA: TGTGCCAGCAGCCTAGACGGTAGAGGAAACACCATATATTTT.